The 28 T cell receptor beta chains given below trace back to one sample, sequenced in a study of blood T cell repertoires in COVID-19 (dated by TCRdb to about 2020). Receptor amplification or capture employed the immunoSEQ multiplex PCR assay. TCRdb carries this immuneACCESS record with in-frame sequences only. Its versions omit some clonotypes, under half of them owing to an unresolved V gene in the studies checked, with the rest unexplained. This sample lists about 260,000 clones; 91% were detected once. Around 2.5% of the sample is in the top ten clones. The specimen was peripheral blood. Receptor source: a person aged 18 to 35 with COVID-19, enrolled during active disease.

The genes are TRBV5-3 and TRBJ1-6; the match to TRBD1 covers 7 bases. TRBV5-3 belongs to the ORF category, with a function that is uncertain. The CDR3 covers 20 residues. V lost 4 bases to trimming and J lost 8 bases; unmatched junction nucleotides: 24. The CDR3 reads CARSHHAETGKGKCDSPLHF. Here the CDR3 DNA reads TGTGCCAGAAGCCACCACGCCGAGACAGGGAAAGGAAAGTGTGATTCACCCCTCCACTTT.

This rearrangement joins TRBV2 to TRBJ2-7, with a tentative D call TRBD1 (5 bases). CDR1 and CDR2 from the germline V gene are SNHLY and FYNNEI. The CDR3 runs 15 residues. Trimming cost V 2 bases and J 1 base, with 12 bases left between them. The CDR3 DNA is TGTGCCAGCAGTGAACCGGGCCGGACATCCTACGAGCAGTACTTC. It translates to CASSEPGRTSYEQYF.

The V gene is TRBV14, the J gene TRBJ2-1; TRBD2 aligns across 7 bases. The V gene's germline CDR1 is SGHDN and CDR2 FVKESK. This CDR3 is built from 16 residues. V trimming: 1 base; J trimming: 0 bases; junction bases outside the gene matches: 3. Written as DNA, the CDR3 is TGTGCCAGCAGCCAAGCTGGCGGGAGCTCCTACAATGAGCAGTTCTTC. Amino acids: CASSQAGGSSYNEQFF.

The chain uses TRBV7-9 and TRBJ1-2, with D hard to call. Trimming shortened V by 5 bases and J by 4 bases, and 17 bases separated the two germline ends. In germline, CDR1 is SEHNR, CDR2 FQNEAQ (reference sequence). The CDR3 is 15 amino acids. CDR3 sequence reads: CASSIQPGIPYGYTF. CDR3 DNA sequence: TGTGCCAGCAGCATACAACCGGGAATCCCCTATGGCTACACCTTC.

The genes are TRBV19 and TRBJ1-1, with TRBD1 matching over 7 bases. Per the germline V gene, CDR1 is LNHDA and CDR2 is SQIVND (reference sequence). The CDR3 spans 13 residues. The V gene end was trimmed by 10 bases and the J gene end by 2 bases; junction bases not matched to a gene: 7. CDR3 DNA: TGTGCCACCTCGAGGACAGGCAACACTGAAGCTTTCTTT. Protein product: CATSRTGNTEAFF.

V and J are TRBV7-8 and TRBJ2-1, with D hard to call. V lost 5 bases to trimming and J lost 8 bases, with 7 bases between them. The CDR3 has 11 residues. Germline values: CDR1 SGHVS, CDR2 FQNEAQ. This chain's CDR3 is CASSAQDEQFF. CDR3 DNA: TGTGCCAGCAGCGCCCAGGATGAGCAGTTCTTC.

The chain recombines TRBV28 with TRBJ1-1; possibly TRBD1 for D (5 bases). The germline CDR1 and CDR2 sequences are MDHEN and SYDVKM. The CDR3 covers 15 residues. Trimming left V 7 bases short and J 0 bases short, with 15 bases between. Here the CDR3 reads CASTNRRLMNTEAFF. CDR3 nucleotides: TGTGCCAGCACCAACAGGCGACTCATGAACACTGAAGCTTTCTTT.

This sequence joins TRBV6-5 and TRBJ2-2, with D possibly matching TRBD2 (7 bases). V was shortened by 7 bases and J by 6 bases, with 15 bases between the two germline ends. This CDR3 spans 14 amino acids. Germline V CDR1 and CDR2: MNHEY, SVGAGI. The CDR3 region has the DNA TGTGCCAGCATCACGGGGGGCTGGGCCGGGGAGCTGTTTTTT. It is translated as CASITGGWAGELFF.

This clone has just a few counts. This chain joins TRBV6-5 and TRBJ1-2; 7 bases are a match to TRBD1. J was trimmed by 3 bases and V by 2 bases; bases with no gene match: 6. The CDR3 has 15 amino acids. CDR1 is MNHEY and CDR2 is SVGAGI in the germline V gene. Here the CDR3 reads CASSYQTGAYYGYTF. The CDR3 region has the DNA TGTGCCAGCAGTTACCAAACAGGGGCCTACTATGGCTACACCTTC.

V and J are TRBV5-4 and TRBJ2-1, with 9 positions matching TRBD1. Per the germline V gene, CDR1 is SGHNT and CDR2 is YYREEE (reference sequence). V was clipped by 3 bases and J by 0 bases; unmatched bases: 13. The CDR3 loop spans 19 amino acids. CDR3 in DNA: TGTGCCAGCAGCTCGGGGGTAACGGACAGGGGAGGCTCCTACAATGAGCAGTTCTTC. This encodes CASSSGVTDRGGSYNEQFF.

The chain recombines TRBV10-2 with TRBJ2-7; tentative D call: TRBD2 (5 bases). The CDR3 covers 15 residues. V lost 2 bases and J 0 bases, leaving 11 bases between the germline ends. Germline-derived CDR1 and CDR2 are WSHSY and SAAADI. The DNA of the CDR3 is TGCGCCAGCAGTGAGCTAGCAGGAAGCTCCTACGAGCAGTACTTC. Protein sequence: CASSELAGSSYEQYF.

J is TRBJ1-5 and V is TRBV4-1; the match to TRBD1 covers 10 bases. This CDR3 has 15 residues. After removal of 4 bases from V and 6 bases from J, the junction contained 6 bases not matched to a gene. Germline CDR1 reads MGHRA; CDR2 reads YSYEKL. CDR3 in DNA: TGCGCCAGCAGCCCACCGGACAGGGGGTGTCAGCCCCAGCATTTT. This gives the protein CASSPPDRGCQPQHF.

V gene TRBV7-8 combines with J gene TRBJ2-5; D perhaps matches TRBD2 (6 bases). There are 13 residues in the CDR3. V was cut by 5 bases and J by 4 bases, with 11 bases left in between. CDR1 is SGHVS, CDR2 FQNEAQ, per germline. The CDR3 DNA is TGTGCCAGCAGCCCACCAGCGGGAGAGACCCAGTACTTC. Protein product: CASSPPAGETQYF.

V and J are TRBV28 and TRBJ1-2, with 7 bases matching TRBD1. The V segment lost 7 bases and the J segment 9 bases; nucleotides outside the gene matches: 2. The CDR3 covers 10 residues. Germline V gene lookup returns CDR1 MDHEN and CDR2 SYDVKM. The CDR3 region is CASKGQRYTF. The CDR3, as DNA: TGTGCCAGCAAGGGACAGCGCTACACCTTC.

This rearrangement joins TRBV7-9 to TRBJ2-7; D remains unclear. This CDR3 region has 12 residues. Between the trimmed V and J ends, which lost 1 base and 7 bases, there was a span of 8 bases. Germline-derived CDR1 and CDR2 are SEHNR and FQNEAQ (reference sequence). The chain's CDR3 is CASSLGLWEQYF. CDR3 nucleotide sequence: TGTGCCAGCAGCTTAGGTCTATGGGAGCAGTACTTC.

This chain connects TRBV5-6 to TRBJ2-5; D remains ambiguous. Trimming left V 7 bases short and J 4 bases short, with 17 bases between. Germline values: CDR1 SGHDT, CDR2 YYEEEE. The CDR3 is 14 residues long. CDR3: CASGRREAGETQYF. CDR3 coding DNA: TGTGCCAGCGGCCGACGAGAGGCCGGAGAGACCCAGTACTTC.

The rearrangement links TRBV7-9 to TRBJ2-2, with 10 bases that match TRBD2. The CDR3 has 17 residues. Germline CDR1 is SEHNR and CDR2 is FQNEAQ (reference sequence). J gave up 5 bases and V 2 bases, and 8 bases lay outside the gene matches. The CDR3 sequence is CASSLSPQREGTGELFF. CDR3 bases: TGTGCCAGCAGCTTATCTCCTCAGCGGGAGGGAACCGGGGAGCTGTTTTTT.

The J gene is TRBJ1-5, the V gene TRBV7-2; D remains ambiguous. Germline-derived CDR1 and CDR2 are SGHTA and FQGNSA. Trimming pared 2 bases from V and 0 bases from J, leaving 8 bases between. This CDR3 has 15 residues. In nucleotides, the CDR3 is TGTGCCAGCAGCTTAAACACCCTTAGCAATCAGCCCCAGCATTTT. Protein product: CASSLNTLSNQPQHF.

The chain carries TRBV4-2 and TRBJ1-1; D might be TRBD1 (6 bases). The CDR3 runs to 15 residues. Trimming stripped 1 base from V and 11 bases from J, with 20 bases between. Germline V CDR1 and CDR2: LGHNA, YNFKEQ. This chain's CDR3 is CASSQADSRGVGAFF. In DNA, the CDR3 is TGTGCCAGCAGCCAAGCGGACAGCCGAGGGGTTGGGGCTTTCTTT.

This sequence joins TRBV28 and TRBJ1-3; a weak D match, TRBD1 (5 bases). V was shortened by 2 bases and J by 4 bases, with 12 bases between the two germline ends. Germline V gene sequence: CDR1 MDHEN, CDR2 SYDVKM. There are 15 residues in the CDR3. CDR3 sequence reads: CASSLIQGSGNTIYF. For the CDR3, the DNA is TGTGCCAGCAGTTTAATTCAGGGATCGGGAAACACCATATATTTT. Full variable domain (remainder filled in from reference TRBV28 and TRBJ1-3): DVKVTQSSRYLVKRTGEKVFLECVQDMDHENMFWYRQDPGLGLRLIYFSYDVKMKEKGDIPEGYSVSREKKERFSLILESASTNQTSMYLCASSLIQGSGNTIYFGEGSWLTVV.

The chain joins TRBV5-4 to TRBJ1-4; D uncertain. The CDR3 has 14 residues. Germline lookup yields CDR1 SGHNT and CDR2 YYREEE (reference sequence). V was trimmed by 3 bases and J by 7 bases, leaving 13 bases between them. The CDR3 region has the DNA TGTGCCAGCAGCTCAATCAACGAGGGTGAAAAACTGTTTTTT. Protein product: CASSSINEGEKLFF.

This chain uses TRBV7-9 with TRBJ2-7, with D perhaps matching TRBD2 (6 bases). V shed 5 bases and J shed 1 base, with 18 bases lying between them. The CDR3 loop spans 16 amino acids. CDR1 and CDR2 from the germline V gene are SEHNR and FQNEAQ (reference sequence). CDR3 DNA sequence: TGTGCCAGCAGCCGGGACTTCTTCACGAGTTCCTACGAGCAGTACTTC. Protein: CASSRDFFTSSYEQYF.

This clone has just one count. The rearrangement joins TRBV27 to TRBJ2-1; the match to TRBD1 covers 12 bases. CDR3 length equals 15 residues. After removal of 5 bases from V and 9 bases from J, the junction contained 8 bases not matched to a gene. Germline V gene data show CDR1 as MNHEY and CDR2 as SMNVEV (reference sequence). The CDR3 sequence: CASSPGTGGRGEQFF. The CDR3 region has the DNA TGTGCCAGCAGTCCCGGGACAGGGGGCCGGGGTGAGCAGTTCTTC.

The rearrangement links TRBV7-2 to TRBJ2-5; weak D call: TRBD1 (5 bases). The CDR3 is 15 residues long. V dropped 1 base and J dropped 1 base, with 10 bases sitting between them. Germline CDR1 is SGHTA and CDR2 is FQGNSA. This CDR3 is CASSLVAGPQETQYF. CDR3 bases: TGTGCCAGCAGCTTAGTGGCAGGGCCCCAAGAGACCCAGTACTTC.

The CDR3 DNA sequence: TGTGCCAGCAGTTTCGGACTAGCGGGAGGGTGGGTGGTAGGTGAGCAGTTCTTC. Amino acids: CASSFGLAGGWVVGEQFF. This chain joins TRBV27 and TRBJ2-1; 15 bases are shared with TRBD2. The CDR3 spans 18 residues. J lost 9 bases, V lost 3 bases, and 12 bases had no gene match. CDR1 is MNHEY, CDR2 SMNVEV, per germline (reference sequence).

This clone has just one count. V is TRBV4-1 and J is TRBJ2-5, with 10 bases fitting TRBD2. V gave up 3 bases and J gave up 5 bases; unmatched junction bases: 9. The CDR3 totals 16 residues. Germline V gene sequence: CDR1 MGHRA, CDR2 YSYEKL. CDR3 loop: CASSQLSGRLGETQYF. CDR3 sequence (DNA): TGCGCCAGCAGCCAGCTTAGCGGGAGGCTGGGGGAGACCCAGTACTTC.

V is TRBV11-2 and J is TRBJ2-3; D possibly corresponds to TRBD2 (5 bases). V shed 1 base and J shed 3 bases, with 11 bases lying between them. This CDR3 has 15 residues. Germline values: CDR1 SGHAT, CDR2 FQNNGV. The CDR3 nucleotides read TGTGCCAGCAGCTTAGTATACGGGAAAACAGATACGCAGTATTTT. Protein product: CASSLVYGKTDTQYF.

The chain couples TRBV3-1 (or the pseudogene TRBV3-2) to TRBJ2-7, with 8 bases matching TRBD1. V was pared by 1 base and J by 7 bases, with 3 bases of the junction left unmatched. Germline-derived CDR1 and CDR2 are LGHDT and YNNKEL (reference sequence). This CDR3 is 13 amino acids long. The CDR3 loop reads CASSQGTGIEQYF. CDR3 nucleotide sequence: TGTGCCAGCAGCCAAGGGACAGGGATAGAGCAGTACTTC.